This T cell receptor (beta chain) stems from a study of beta chain features in type 1 diabetes. Findings of the study overall: For Type 1 diabetes patients, all four CD4+ subsets carried TCRB CDR3s that were moderately but significantly shorter. In the patient group, naive, central memory and Treg TCRB repertoires seemed more alike than in the healthy donor group. The study found fewer insertions and more deletions at VDJ junctions in type 1 diabetes patients.

As regards this clone: As yet, its antigen is unknown.

Since all of the isolated RNA was reverse transcribed, expressed TCRB transcripts were what got sequenced. Sequencing was performed with immunoSEQ multiplex PCR; in TCRdb, only in-frame clones are kept and a portion is missing. Of approximately 250,000 clones in the sample, less than 30% were seen once. Germline V gene data show CDR1 as LGHNA and CDR2 as YNFKEQ. Trimming took 0 bases from V and 0 from J; bases not matched to a gene: 5. This CDR3 spans 17 amino acids. The sequence came from a woman in her twenties or thirties with type 1 diabetes. Sequenced material: naive CD4+ T cells from blood. J is TRBJ1-5 and V is TRBV4-2; TRBD1 matches at 7 bases. Here the CDR3 DNA reads TGTGCCAGCAGCCAAGAGGGACAGCTTTATAGCAATCAGCCCCAGCATTTT. Translating it yields CASSQEGQLYSNQPQHF.